Listed here are 20 T cell receptor beta chains from one sample, sequenced in a study of blood T cell repertoires in COVID-19. The assay was immunoSEQ multiplex PCR, and TCRdb's table has in-frame clones only and misses some. The table has about 260,000 clones, 87% seen once. Sequences were obtained from peripheral blood. These receptors came from a woman in her forties or fifties who had recovered from COVID-19.

V usage is TRBV19 and J usage is TRBJ1-1; 9 nucleotides align to TRBD1. V lost 10 bases, J lost 6 bases, and 9 bases stayed unmatched. This CDR3 contains 13 residues. CDR1 and CDR2 (germline): LNHDA, SQIVND (reference sequence). The CDR3 here is CAISRDRVSEAFF. The DNA for the CDR3 is TGTGCCATCTCCCGGGACAGGGTATCTGAAGCTTTCTTT. Drawing the rest from reference TRBV19 and TRBJ1-1, the complete variable domain is DGGITQSPKYLFRKEGQNVTLSCEQNLNHDAMYWYRQDPGQGLRLIYYSQIVNDFQKGDIAEGYSVSREKKESFPLTVTSAQKNPTAFYLCAISRDRVSEAFFGQGTRLTVV.

This CDR3 is CASSVAALAGYNEQFF. Here the CDR3 DNA reads TGTGCCAGCAGCGTAGCCGCACTAGCGGGATATAATGAGCAGTTCTTC. The rearrangement links TRBV9 to TRBJ2-1; 10 bases are a match to TRBD2. Per the germline V gene, CDR1 is SGDLS and CDR2 is YYNGEE. The length of the CDR3 is 16 residues. V shed 0 bases, J shed 7 bases, and the junction held 7 bases outside the gene matches.

The gene calls are TRBV7-6 and TRBJ1-2; D gene ambiguous. Germline V gives CDR1 SGHVS, CDR2 FNYEAQ. This CDR3 contains 15 residues. V was pared by 5 bases and J by 2 bases, with 15 bases between. CDR3 DNA: TGTGCCAGCAGCCTCTATCCGGTACAGAACTATGGCTACACCTTC. It yields the protein CASSLYPVQNYGYTF. The full variable domain, completed using reference TRBV7-6 and TRBJ1-2, is GAGVSQSPRYKVTKRGQDVALRCDPISGHVSLYWYRQALGQGPEFLTYFNYEAQQDKSGLPNDRFSAERPEGSISTLTIQRTEQRDSAMYRCASSLYPVQNYGYTFGSGTRLTVV.

This chain links TRBV6-2 or TRBV6-3 with TRBJ1-5; tentative D call: TRBD1 (5 bases). The CDR3 totals 14 residues. Trimming stripped 6 bases from V and 7 bases from J, with 16 bases between. CDR1 is MNHEY and CDR2 is SVGEGT in the germline V gene. The chain's CDR3 is CASSRDGLRQPQHF. The CDR3 DNA follows: TGTGCCAGCAGCAGGGATGGACTCCGCCAGCCCCAGCATTTT.

To note about this clone: A read error may be the cause here, since a much bigger clone is one base away. This chain links TRBV5-1 with TRBJ1-5; no firm D call. The CDR3 is 14 amino acids. Between the trimmed V and J ends, which lost 0 bases and 0 bases, there was a span of 4 bases. Germline V gives CDR1 SGHRS, CDR2 YFSETQ. CDR3 sequence: CASSLDYSNQPQHF. The CDR3 DNA is TGCGCCAGCAGCTTGGACTATAGCAATCAGCCCCAGCATTTT.

This chain joins TRBV15 and TRBJ1-5; 7 nucleotides agree with TRBD1. Trimming removed 1 base from V and 3 bases from J; junction bases left unmatched: 6. Germline-derived CDR1 and CDR2 are LNHNV and YYDKDF (reference sequence). CDR3 length: 16 amino acids. Written as DNA, the CDR3 is TGTGCCACCAGCAGAGCTGACAGGGCTTTCAATCAGCCCCAGCATTTT. It encodes CATSRADRAFNQPQHF.

V and J are TRBV5-5 and TRBJ1-5; 9 positions match TRBD1. The CDR3 length is 15 residues. Germline V gene data show CDR1 as SGHKS and CDR2 as YYEKEE (reference sequence). V shed 4 bases and J 5 bases; nucleotides not matched to a gene: 7. In DNA, the CDR3 is TGTGCCAGCAGCCTGGGACAGGGACTTGATCAGCCCCAGCATTTT. Encoded protein: CASSLGQGLDQPQHF.

The rearrangement uses TRBV29-1 and TRBJ2-5, with a possible D match to TRBD1 (5 bases). The ends were cut back, 6 bases at V and 5 bases at J, with 10 bases in the middle. The CDR3 is 11 amino acids. CDR1 is SQVTM and CDR2 is ANQGSEA in the germline V gene. This CDR3 is CSVRVSETQYF. The CDR3 DNA follows: TGCAGCGTCAGGGTTTCGGAGACCCAGTACTTC.

The chain has TRBV4-1 and TRBJ1-5; D remains unclear. The ends were cut back, 8 bases at V and 2 bases at J, with 13 bases in the middle. This CDR3 has 14 residues. The germline CDR1 and CDR2 sequences are MGHRA and YSYEKL. This CDR3 reads CASAQLGGNQPQHF. The CDR3 bases are TGCGCCAGCGCCCAGTTAGGAGGCAATCAGCCCCAGCATTTT.

The J gene is TRBJ1-1, the V gene TRBV24-1; a possible D gene is TRBD1 (6 bases). The CDR3 contains 16 residues. Trimming took off 0 bases at V and 4 bases at J, with 14 bases between the two ends. Germline V gives CDR1 KGHDR, CDR2 SFDVKD. This CDR3 reads CATSDLVPRGCTEAFF. The CDR3 coding sequence is TGTGCCACCAGTGATTTGGTCCCCAGGGGTTGCACTGAAGCTTTCTTT.

This clone was seen repeatedly, ten times or more. The germline gene is not matched at one end of the junction; a read error may be the cause. V usage is TRBV18 and J usage is TRBJ1-2; TRBD1 matches 8 bases. CDR3 length: 14 amino acids. The germline CDR1 and CDR2 sequences are KGHSH and LQKENI. For the CDR3, the DNA is TGTGCCAGCGCACCGGGGGCAGGGGGCGATGGCTACACCTTC. Protein product: CASAPGAGGDGYTF.

V usage is TRBV19 and J usage is TRBJ1-5; D may be TRBD1 (6 bases). Trimming removed 3 bases from V and 10 bases from J, with 19 bases in between. The CDR3 runs 15 residues. Germline loops: CDR1 LNHDA, CDR2 SQIVND (reference sequence). CDR3 in DNA: TGTGCCAGTAGTATGGTCCCAGGGGAACCCCGTCCCCAGCATTTT. Encoded protein: CASSMVPGEPRPQHF.

This clone has just one count. The chain combines TRBV5-1 with TRBJ1-2, with 9 bases identical to TRBD1. This CDR3 comprises 15 residues. V lost 4 bases, J lost 9 bases, and 13 bases stayed unmatched. Germline values: CDR1 SGHRS, CDR2 YFSETQ. The CDR3 protein is CASSPRSGQGTSYTF. The CDR3 DNA sequence: TGCGCCAGCAGCCCCCGGTCGGGACAGGGTACGAGCTACACCTTC.

The rearrangement joins TRBV6-5 to TRBJ1-2; TRBD1 matches 10 bases. Trimming cost V 6 bases and J 2 bases; bases outside gene matches: 6. The CDR3 covers 15 residues. Germline CDR1 is MNHEY and CDR2 is SVGAGI. The CDR3 coding sequence is TGTGCCAGCAGCATCACGGGACAGGGGAACTATGGCTACACCTTC. It specifies CASSITGQGNYGYTF.

The chain links TRBV6-1 to TRBJ1-6, with no clear D. Looked up from germline, CDR1 is MNHNS and CDR2 is SASEGT. V gave up 2 bases and J gave up 4 bases, with 27 bases separating them. CDR3 length: 21 amino acids. The CDR3 sequence is CASSEWKGEVEAIFYNSPLHF. The CDR3 DNA reads TGTGCCAGCAGTGAATGGAAAGGAGAAGTCGAAGCCATTTTTTATAATTCACCCCTCCACTTT.

This chain links TRBV5-1 with TRBJ2-7; 8 positions match TRBD1. The CDR3 consists of 15 residues. J was trimmed by 1 base and V by 0 bases; bases with no gene match: 3. Germline CDR1 SGHRS, CDR2 YFSETQ. The CDR3 is CASSLEQGGSYEQYF. Written as DNA, the CDR3 is TGCGCCAGCAGCTTGGAACAGGGGGGATCCTACGAGCAGTACTTC.

The rearrangement joins TRBV5-5 to TRBJ2-3; maybe TRBD2 (5 bases). The germline V gene encodes CDR1 SGHKS and CDR2 YYEKEE (reference sequence). V dropped 10 bases and J dropped 0 bases, with 21 bases sitting between them. The CDR3 is 16 amino acids. The CDR3 is CAVGRGIASSTDTQYF. CDR3 DNA sequence: TGTGCCGTCGGCCGGGGAATAGCCTCTAGCACAGATACGCAGTATTTT.

The V gene is TRBV18, the J gene TRBJ1-1; TRBD1 might be the D (5 bases). CDR3 length: 13 amino acids. Germline lookup yields CDR1 KGHSH and CDR2 LQKENI. The V end lost 4 bases, the J end lost 11 bases, and 17 bases lay between the germline ends. In DNA form, the CDR3 reads TGTGCCAGCTCACGCACAGGTATGGGCTGGGCTTTCTTT. Translation: CASSRTGMGWAFF.

V and J are TRBV24-1 and TRBJ2-5; tentative D call: TRBD1 (6 bases). V was pared by 0 bases and J by 11 bases, with 6 bases between. Per germline, CDR1 KGHDR and CDR2 SFDVKD. The CDR3 is 11 amino acids. The CDR3 protein is CATSDLGQQYF. As DNA, the CDR3 is TGTGCCACCAGTGATTTGGGACAGCAGTACTTC.

V is TRBV6-1 and J is TRBJ2-5; 9 nucleotides line up with TRBD2. Germline V gene data show CDR1 as MNHNS and CDR2 as SASEGT. The CDR3 runs to 14 residues. The J segment lost 5 bases and the V segment lost 6 bases, leaving 7 bases of the junction unmatched. This chain's CDR3 is CASRLAGLAETQYF. The CDR3 coding sequence is TGTGCCAGCAGGCTAGCGGGACTAGCTGAGACCCAGTACTTC.